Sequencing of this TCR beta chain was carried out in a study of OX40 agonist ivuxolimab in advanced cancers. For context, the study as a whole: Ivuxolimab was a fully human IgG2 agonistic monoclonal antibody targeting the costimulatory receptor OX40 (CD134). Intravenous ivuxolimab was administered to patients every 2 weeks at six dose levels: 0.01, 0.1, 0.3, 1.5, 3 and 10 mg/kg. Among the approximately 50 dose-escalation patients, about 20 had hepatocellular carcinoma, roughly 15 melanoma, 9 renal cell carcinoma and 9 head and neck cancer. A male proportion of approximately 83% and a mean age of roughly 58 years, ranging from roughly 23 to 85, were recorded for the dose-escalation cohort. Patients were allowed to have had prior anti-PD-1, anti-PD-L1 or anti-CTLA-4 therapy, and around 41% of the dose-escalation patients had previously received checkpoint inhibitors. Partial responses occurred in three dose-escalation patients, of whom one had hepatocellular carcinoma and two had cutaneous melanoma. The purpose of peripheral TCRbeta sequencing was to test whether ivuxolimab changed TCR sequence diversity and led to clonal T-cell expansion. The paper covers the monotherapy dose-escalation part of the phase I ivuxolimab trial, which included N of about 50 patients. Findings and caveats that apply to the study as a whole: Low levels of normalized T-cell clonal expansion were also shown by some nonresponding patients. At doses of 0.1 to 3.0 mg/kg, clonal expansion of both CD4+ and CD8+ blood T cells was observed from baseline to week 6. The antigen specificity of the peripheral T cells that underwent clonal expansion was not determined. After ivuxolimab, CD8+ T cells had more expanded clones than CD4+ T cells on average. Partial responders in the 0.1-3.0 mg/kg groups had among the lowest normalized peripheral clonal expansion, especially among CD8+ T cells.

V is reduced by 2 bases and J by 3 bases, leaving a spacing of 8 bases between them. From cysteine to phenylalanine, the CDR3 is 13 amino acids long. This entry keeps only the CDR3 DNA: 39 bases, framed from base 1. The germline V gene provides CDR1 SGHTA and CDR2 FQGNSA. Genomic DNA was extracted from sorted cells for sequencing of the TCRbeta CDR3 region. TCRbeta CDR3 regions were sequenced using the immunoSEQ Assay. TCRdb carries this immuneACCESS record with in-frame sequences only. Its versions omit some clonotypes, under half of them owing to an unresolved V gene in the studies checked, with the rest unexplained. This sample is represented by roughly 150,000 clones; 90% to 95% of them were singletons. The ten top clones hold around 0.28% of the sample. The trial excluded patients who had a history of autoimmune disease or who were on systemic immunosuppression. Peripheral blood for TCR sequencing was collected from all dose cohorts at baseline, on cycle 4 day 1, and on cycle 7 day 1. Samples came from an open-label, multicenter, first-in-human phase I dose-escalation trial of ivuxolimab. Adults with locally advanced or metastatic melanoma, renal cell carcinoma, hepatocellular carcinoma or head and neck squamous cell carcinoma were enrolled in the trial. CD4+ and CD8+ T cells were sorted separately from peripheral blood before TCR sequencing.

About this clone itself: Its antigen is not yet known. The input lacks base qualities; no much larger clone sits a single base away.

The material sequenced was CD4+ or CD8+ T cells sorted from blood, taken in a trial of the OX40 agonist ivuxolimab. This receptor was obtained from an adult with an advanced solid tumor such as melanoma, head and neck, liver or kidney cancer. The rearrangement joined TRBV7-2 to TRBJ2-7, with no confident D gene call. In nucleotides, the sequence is TGTGCCAGCAGCTTATATAAGGTCTACGAGCAGTACTTC. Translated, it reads CASSLYKVYEQYF.